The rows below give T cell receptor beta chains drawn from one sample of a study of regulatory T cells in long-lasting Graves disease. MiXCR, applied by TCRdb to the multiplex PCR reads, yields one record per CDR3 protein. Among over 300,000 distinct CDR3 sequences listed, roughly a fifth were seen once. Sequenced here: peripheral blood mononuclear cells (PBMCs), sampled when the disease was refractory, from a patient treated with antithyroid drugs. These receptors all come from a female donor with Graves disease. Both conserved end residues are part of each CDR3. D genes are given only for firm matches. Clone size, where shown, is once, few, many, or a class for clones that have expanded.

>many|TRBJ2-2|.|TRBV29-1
CSVDWHLTGELFF
TGCAGCGTTGATTGGCACCTTACCGGGGAGCTGTTTTTT
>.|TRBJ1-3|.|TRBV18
CASSPPVGNTIYF
TGTGCCAGCTCACCTCCCGTCGGAAACACCATATATTTT
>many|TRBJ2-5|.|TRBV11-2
CASSLDLSGTQYF
TGTGCCAGCAGCTTAGATCTATCGGGGACCCAGTACTTC
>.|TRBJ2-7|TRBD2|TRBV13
CASSRRAGGPGEQYF
TGTGCCAGCAGCCGAAGGGCGGGAGGGCCGGGGGAGCAGTACTTC
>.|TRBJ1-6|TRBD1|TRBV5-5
CASMDRGPGNSPLHF
TGTGCCAGCATGGACAGGGGGCCCGGTAATTCACCCCTCCACTTT
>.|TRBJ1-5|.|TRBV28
CASSLFVRSNQPQHF
TGTGCCAGTTCTTTATTTGTACGAAGCAATCAGCCCCAGCATTTT
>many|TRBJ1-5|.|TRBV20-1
CSAEQGIGQPQHF
TGCAGTGCTGAACAGGGTATAGGTCAGCCCCAGCATTTT
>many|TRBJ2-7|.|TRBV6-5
CASSYHPGYEQYF
TGTGCCAGCAGTTACCATCCGGGTTACGAGCAGTACTTC
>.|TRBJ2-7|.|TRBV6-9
CASSYERGAYEQYF
TGTGCCAGCAGTTATGAGAGGGGTGCCTACGAGCAGTACTTC
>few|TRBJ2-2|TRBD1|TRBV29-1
CSVSPTGGVSTGELFF
TGCAGCGTTTCACCTACAGGGGGCGTCAGCACCGGGGAGCTGTTTTTT
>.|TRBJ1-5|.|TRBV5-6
CASSLARGPDQPQHF
TGTGCCAGCAGCTTGGCAAGGGGACCGGATCAGCCCCAGCATTTT
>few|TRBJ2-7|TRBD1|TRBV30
CAWSGQGVDEQYF
TGTGCCTGGAGTGGGCAGGGGGTTGACGAGCAGTACTTC
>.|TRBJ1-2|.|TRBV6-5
CASSYIGVSRYGYTF
TGTGCCAGCAGTTACATCGGGGTCTCGCGCTATGGCTACACCTTC
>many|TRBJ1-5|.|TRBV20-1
CSAERGNQPQHF
TGCAGTGCAGAACGGGGGAATCAGCCCCAGCATTTT
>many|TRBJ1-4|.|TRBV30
CAWSPLGAGNEKLFF
TGTGCCTGGAGTCCCCTCGGGGCAGGGAATGAAAAACTGTTTTTT
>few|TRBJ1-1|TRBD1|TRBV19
CASSWGQQNTEAFF
TGTGCCAGTAGTTGGGGACAGCAGAACACTGAAGCTTTCTTT
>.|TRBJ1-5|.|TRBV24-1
CATSDTRISNQPQHF
TGTGCCACCAGTGACACGAGGATTAGCAATCAGCCCCAGCATTTT
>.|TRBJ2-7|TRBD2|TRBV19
CASPPSGGSREQYF
TGTGCCAGTCCCCCCTCCGGGGGGTCTCGCGAGCAGTACTTC
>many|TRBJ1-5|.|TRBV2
CASSVQGLSNQPQHF
TGTGCCAGCAGTGTACAGGGTTTGAGCAATCAGCCCCAGCATTTT
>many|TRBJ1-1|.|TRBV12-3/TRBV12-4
CASSWAGRTEAFF
TGTGCCAGCAGTTGGGCAGGGAGGACTGAAGCTTTCTTT
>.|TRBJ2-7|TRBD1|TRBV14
CASSHQVSKTGGNFYEQYF
TGTGCCAGCAGCCACCAAGTTTCCAAAACAGGGGGCAACTTCTACGAGCAGTACTTC
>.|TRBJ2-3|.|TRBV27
CASSRQVTDTQYF
TGTGCCAGCAGCCGACAGGTCACAGATACGCAGTATTTT
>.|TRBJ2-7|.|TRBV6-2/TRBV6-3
CASSGVLVQASEQYF
TGTGCCAGCAGTGGAGTACTGGTGCAAGCCTCCGAGCAGTACTTC
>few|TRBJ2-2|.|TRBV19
CASKVLNTGELFF
TGTGCCAGTAAAGTCCTAAACACCGGGGAGCTGTTTTTT
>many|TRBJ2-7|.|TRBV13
CASTNRDYSYEQYF
TGTGCCAGCACCAATAGAGATTACTCCTACGAGCAGTACTTC
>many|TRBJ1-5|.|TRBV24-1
CATSDWGDSNQPQHF
TGTGCCACCAGTGATTGGGGCGATAGCAATCAGCCCCAGCATTTT
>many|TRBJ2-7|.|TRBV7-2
CASSLSGTNSYEQYF
TGTGCCAGCAGCTTATCGGGGACCAACTCCTACGAGCAGTACTTC
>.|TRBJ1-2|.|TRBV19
CASKGLGYPYGYTF
TGTGCCAGTAAAGGATTGGGGTATCCCTATGGCTACACCTTC
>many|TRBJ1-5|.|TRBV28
CASKKGVLGSQPQHF
TGTGCCAGCAAAAAAGGGGTCCTGGGGAGCCAGCCCCAGCATTTT
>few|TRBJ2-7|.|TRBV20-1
CSAKLFNYEQYF
TGCAGTGCTAAGCTTTTCAATTACGAGCAGTACTTC
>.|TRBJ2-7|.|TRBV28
CASSSTKLGAWLNEQYF
TGTGCCAGCAGTTCCACGAAACTCGGGGCCTGGTTGAACGAGCAGTACTTC
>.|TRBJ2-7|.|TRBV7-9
CASSRDDLTYEQYF
TGTGCCAGCAGCCGTGATGACTTGACCTACGAGCAGTACTTC
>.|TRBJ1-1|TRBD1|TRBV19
CASSTLRGQENTEAFF
TGTGCCAGTAGTACCCTCAGGGGGCAAGAGAACACTGAAGCTTTCTTT
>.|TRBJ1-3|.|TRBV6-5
CASSYSSLIWGRGNTIYF
TGTGCCAGCAGTTACTCGAGTCTTATATGGGGGCGAGGAAACACCATATATTTT
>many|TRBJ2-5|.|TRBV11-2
CASSKRLETQYF
TGTGCCAGCAGCAAGAGACTGGAGACCCAGTACTTC
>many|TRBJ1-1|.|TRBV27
CASSEGGWYTEAFF
TGTGCCAGCAGTGAGGGGGGTTGGTACACTGAAGCTTTCTTT
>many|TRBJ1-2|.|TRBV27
CASSRGANYGYTF
TGTGCCAGCAGTCGGGGAGCTAACTATGGCTACACCTTC
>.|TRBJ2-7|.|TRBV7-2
CASSFSVAYEQYF
TGTGCCAGCAGCTTTTCAGTGGCCTACGAGCAGTACTTC
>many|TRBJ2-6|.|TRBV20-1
CSARAISGANVLTF
TGCAGTGCTAGAGCAATCTCTGGGGCCAACGTCCTGACTTTC
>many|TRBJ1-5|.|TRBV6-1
CASRGAARGNQPQHF
TGTGCCAGCAGGGGAGCGGCAAGGGGCAATCAGCCCCAGCATTTT
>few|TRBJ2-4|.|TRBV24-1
CATSGAPSGSLAKNIQYF
TGTGCCACCAGTGGTGCCCCTTCAGGAAGTCTAGCCAAAAACATTCAGTACTTC
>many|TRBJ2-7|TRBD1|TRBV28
CASRIGQGRAYEQYF
TGTGCCAGCAGGATAGGACAGGGAAGGGCCTACGAGCAGTACTTC
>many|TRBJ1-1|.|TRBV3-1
CASSRTDVAFF
TGTGCCAGCAGTCGGACAGACGTTGCTTTCTTT
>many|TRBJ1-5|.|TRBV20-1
CSARDQSQPQHF
TGCAGTGCTAGAGATCAAAGTCAGCCCCAGCATTTT
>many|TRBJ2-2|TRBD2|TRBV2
CASSGLAGNTGELFF
TGTGCCAGCAGTGGATTAGCGGGAAACACCGGGGAGCTGTTTTTT
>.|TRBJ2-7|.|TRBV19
CASSIGPYEQYF
TGTGCCAGTAGTATCGGCCCTTACGAGCAGTACTTC
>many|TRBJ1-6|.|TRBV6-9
CASSYRDTNSPLHF
TGTGCCAGCAGTTATAGGGACACGAATTCACCCCTCCACTTT
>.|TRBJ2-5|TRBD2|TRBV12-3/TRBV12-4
CASSGGVTQETQYF
TGTGCCAGCAGTGGGGGGGTTACCCAAGAGACCCAGTACTTC
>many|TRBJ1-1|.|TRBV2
CASSEVRNTEAFF
TGTGCCAGCAGTGAAGTGCGGAACACTGAAGCTTTCTTT
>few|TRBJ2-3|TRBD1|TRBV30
CAWSVVQGYTDTQYF
TGTGCCTGGAGTGTCGTACAGGGGTACACAGATACGCAGTATTTT
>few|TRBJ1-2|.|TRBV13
CASSLGASNYGYTF
TGTGCCAGCAGCTTAGGGGCGTCTAACTATGGCTACACCTTC
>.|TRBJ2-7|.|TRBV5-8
CASSLAMWTYEQYF
TGTGCCAGCAGCTTGGCGATGTGGACCTACGAGCAGTACTTC
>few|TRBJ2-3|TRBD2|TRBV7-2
CASSLGLAGGSDTQYF
TGTGCCAGCAGCTTAGGACTAGCGGGGGGCTCAGATACGCAGTATTTT
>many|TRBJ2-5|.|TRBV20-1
CSASSWRQQAKTQYF
TGCAGTGCCTCCTCGTGGCGGCAGCAGGCAAAGACCCAGTACTTC
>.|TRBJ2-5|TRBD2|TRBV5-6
CASSLGRGGGETQYF
TGTGCCAGCAGCTTGGGACGGGGGGGAGGAGAGACCCAGTACTTC